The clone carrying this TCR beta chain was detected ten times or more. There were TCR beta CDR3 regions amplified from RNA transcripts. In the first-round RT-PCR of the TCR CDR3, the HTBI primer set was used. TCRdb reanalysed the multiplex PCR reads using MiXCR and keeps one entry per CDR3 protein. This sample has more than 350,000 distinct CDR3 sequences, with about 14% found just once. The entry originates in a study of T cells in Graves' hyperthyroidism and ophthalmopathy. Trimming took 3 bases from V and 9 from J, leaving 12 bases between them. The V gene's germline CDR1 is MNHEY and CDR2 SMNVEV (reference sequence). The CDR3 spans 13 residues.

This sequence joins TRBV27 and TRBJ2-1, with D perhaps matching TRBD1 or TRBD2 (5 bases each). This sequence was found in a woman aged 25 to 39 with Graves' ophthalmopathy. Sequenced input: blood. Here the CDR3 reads CASSFGAIREQFF. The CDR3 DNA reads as TGTGCCAGCAGTTTCGGGGCGATCCGTGAGCAGTTCTTC.